This TCR beta chain was retrieved from a study of T cell repertoires in cytomegalovirus infection. Study-level points and caveats: Adding up the frequency of public TCR beta families identified people who carried CMV plus the relevant HLA.

CDR1 is SQVTM and CDR2 is ANQGSEA in the germline V gene. V lost 4 bases and J lost 4; bases outside the gene matches: 7. The CDR3 spans 16 residues. TCRdb ran MiXCR on the reads and lists one entry per CDR3 protein. Among roughly 230,000 distinct CDR3 sequences listed, 9% to 15% were seen once. In the case of this clonotype: Its matching antigen is unknown.

V and J are TRBV29-1 and TRBJ2-1; TRBD2 matches 13 bases. The sample taken for sequencing was PBMCs. The receptor was isolated from a human donor in good health (CMV status not recorded). Some clones in this sample may be carry-over from other donors' samples. CDR3 in DNA: TGCAGCGTTGCAACTAGCGGGAGGGCCGGGTACAATGAGCAGTTCTTC. Its protein is CSVATSGRAGYNEQFF.